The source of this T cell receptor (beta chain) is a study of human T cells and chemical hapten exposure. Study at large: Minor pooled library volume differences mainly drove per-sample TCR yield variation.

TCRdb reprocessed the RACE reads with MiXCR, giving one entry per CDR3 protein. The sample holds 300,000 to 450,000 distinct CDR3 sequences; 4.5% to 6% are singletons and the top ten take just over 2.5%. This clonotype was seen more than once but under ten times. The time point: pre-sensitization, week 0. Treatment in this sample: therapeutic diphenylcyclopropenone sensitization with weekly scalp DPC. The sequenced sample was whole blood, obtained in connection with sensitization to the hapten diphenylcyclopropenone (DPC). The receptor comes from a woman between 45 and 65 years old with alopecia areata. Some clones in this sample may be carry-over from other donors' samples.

The CDR3 DNA reads TGTGCCAGCACCCTTGACAGGGCTGGGGCCAACGTCCTGACTTTC. It translates to CASTLDRAGANVLTF. The chain is built from TRBV7-2 and TRBJ2-6; 7 bases agree with TRBD1. Germline loops: CDR1 SGHTA, CDR2 FQGNSA. The CDR3 runs 15 residues. J lost 2 bases, V lost 7 bases, and 5 bases had no gene match. The variable domain in full, with the rest retrieved from reference TRBV7-2 and TRBJ2-6, is GAGVSQSPSNKVTEKGKDVELRCDPISGHTALYWYRQSLGQGLEFLIYFQGNSAPDKSGLPSDRFSAERTGGSVSTLTIQRTQQEDSAVYLCASTLDRAGANVLTFGAGSRLTVL.